The 13 T cell receptor beta chains below all came from one sample that was sequenced in a study of T cell responses to AZD1222 COVID-19 vaccine (dated by TCRdb to the early 2020s). Receptor libraries were prepared by the immunoSEQ multiplex PCR assay. As stored in TCRdb, this immuneACCESS dataset retains in-frame rearrangements with V and J assigned. A fraction of the clones does not appear; measured against another copy, unresolved V genes explain less than half of the discrepancy, and the remainder lacks a known reason. Recorded for this sample are about 200,000 clones; over 85% of them occurred a single time. The leading ten clones occupy 0.9% to 1.1% of the sample. What the time point label conveys for this sample: about 28 days (+/-7) after the second vaccine dose. The source was peripheral blood, collected 28 days after the second AZD1222 dose. These receptors all stem from an adult who received the AZD1222 COVID-19 vaccine.

The chain uses TRBV7-9 and TRBJ2-7; D is unresolved. CDR1 and CDR2 (germline): SEHNR, FQNEAQ (reference sequence). CDR3 length: 12 amino acids. V shed 3 bases and J shed 7 bases, with 10 bases lying between them. The CDR3 bases are TGTGCCAGCAGCTTGGAGATCCGGGAGCAGTACTTC. Its translation: CASSLEIREQYF.

J is TRBJ1-5 and V is TRBV5-8, with a tentative D call TRBD1 (5 bases). The V end was cut by 1 base, the J end by 0 bases, with 11 bases between. CDR1 and CDR2 (germline): SGHTS, YDEGEE. The CDR3 is 16 amino acids. CDR3 amino acids: CASSLWGGNSNQPQHF. DNA of the CDR3: TGTGCCAGCAGCTTGTGGGGGGGGAATAGCAATCAGCCCCAGCATTTT.

V gene TRBV28 combines with J gene TRBJ2-5, with D possibly TRBD1 on 6 matching bases. Germline lookup yields CDR1 MDHEN and CDR2 SYDVKM. V lost 6 bases to trimming and J lost 7 bases, with 21 bases between them. The CDR3 spans 15 residues. The CDR3 coding sequence is TGTGCCAGCAGCCGCGCCGGTGGACAGTCTATGACCCAGTACTTC. Translating gives CASSRAGGQSMTQYF.

The chain joins TRBV4-1 to TRBJ1-5; TRBD1 aligns across 9 bases. The germline gives CDR1 MGHRA, CDR2 YSYEKL. After removal of 3 bases from V and 6 bases from J, the junction contained 3 bases not matched to a gene. This CDR3 contains 14 residues. The CDR3 DNA sequence: TGCGCCAGCAGCCAGGGACAGGGAGGTCAGCCCCAGCATTTT. Protein product: CASSQGQGGQPQHF.

The rearrangement uses TRBV11-2 and TRBJ2-3; 10 bases align to TRBD1. J was trimmed by 5 bases and V by 4 bases; bases with no gene match: 6. There are 15 residues in the CDR3. In germline, CDR1 is SGHAT, CDR2 FQNNGV. CDR3 residues: CASSSGQGRGDTQYF. The CDR3 bases are TGTGCCAGCAGCTCGGGACAGGGGCGTGGAGATACGCAGTATTTT.

This chain uses TRBV10-1 with TRBJ2-7; D unclear. CDR1 WNHNN and CDR2 SYGVQD come from the germline V gene (reference sequence). CDR3 size: 16 residues. Between the trimmed V and J ends, which lost 1 base and 2 bases, there was a span of 15 bases. The chain's CDR3 is CASSEWATEWPYEQYF. In DNA form, the CDR3 reads TGCGCCAGCAGTGAGTGGGCCACGGAGTGGCCCTACGAGCAGTACTTC.

This chain links TRBV2 with TRBJ2-7, with D hard to call. The CDR3 consists of 15 residues. Germline CDR1 and CDR2: SNHLY and FYNNEI. The V and J ends lost 2 bases and 1 base respectively, with 12 bases between them. Here the CDR3 reads CASSEWAEQSYEQYF. CDR3 in DNA: TGTGCCAGCAGTGAATGGGCGGAGCAATCCTACGAGCAGTACTTC.

V usage is TRBV1 and J usage is TRBJ1-5. TRBV1 is marked as a pseudogene. The CDR3 runs to 17 residues. The CDR3 nucleotides are TGCACCAGCAGCCAAGGATTGGCGGGACGGTCCAATCAGCCCCAGCATTTT. Its translation: CTSSQGLAGRSNQPQHF.

The chain has TRBV6-6 and TRBJ1-3; D not resolved. The CDR3 has 12 amino acids. From germline, CDR1 is MNHNY and CDR2 SVGAGI (reference sequence). V lost 7 bases and J lost 0, with 4 bases in between. CDR3 nucleotide sequence: TGTGCCAGCACCTCCTCTGGAAACACCATATATTTT. Amino acid sequence: CASTSSGNTIYF.

The J gene is TRBJ2-7, the V gene TRBV6-2 or TRBV6-3, with a tentative D call TRBD1 (5 bases). V was cut by 5 bases and J by 1 base, with 18 bases left in between. The CDR3 covers 16 residues. Germline CDR1 and CDR2: MNHEY and SVGEGT. For the CDR3, the DNA is TGTGCCAGCAGTCTCCCCCCAGGGCGGTTATCCTACGAGCAGTACTTC. Translating it yields CASSLPPGRLSYEQYF.

In nucleotides, the CDR3 is TGTGCCAGCAGCTTCCGGGACAGGGCTGGCTACACCTTC. Its translation: CASSFRDRAGYTF. This rearrangement joins TRBV7-9 to TRBJ1-2; 9 bases fit TRBD1. Trimming took 3 bases from V and 7 from J; bases not matched to a gene: 3. The germline gives CDR1 SEHNR, CDR2 FQNEAQ (reference sequence). The CDR3 runs to 13 residues.

The J gene is TRBJ2-2, the V gene TRBV2; D possibly corresponds to TRBD2 (7 bases). Germline assignment: CDR1 SNHLY and CDR2 FYNNEI. V was clipped by 8 bases and J by 2 bases, with 15 bases between them. The CDR3 covers 15 residues. CDR3 DNA: TGTGCCAGCGGGGGACGGGGGGCCAACACCGGGGAGCTGTTTTTT. Protein product: CASGGRGANTGELFF.

This rearrangement joins TRBV5-4 to TRBJ1-1; no clear D gene. The germline gives CDR1 SGHNT, CDR2 YYREEE (reference sequence). The germline V and J ends were trimmed by 0 bases and 3 bases, with 12 bases remaining between them. The CDR3 is 15 amino acids. The CDR3 sequence is CASSLVPTGDTEAFF. CDR3 DNA: TGTGCCAGCAGCTTGGTCCCGACCGGGGACACTGAAGCTTTCTTT.